What follows describes a single TCR beta chain. Clones were read by immunoSEQ multiplex PCR, and TCRdb kept only the in-frame ones, dropping some. The sample records approximately 170,000 clones, 86% being singletons. The CDR3 length is 18 residues. The V gene's germline CDR1 is GTSNPN and CDR2 SVGIG (reference sequence). The data are from a study of blood T cell repertoires in COVID-19. Study information: The cDNA or gDNA used as material had been derived from T cells, B-cell-depleted T cells, or PBMCs.

The rearrangement links TRBV30 to TRBJ1-4, with TRBD1 identical over 12 bases. The TCR sequence derives from a woman aged 55-69 years with COVID-19, enrolled during active disease. Specimen: peripheral blood. The CDR3 is CVFRDRGRLVGGEEKLFF. CDR3 bases: TGTGTTTTCCGGGACAGGGGGCGGTTGGTTGGTGGGGAGGAAAAACTGTTTTTT.